The clone carrying this T cell receptor (beta chain) was counted many times. As yet, its antigen is unknown. Trimming at V came to 2 bases and at J to 6 bases, leaving 2 bases not matched to a gene. The CDR3 covers 13 residues. Germline CDR1 is MNHNY and CDR2 is SVGAGI (reference sequence). The data belong to a study of identical twins. TCRdb redid the calling of the 5' RACE reads with MiXCR, one entry per CDR3 protein. The sample comprises roughly 1.6 million distinct CDR3 sequences, 25% to 35% of which are singletons, and around 0.25% rests with the top ten. Overall study results and limits: Weaker excess twin sharing was seen among beta out-of-frame sequences. Cord blood's abundant beta clonotypes had fewer insertions, unlike memory repertoires.

Sample: cord blood. The genes are TRBV6-6 and TRBJ1-2; 8 bases line up with TRBD1. The sequence was collected from a newborn girl in good health. The CDR3: CASSYNRGDGYTF. The CDR3 region has the DNA TGTGCCAGCAGTTACAACAGGGGGGATGGCTACACCTTC.